These 3 T cell receptor beta chains came from one sample sequenced in a study of blood T cell repertoires in COVID-19. The data were produced by immunoSEQ multiplex PCR, yet TCRdb's version contains in-frame clones alone and is incomplete. The sample has about 73,000 clones; roughly 89% are singletons. The sequenced sample was peripheral blood. The receptors were sampled from an elderly man with acute or convalescent COVID-19.

A single count supports this clone. The chain links TRBV2 to TRBJ1-2; D not resolved. Germline V gene lookup returns CDR1 SNHLY and CDR2 FYNNEI. The CDR3 totals 12 residues. The V end was cut by 5 bases, the J end by 5 bases, with 9 bases between. This CDR3 reads CASSRQDYGYTF. The CDR3 DNA reads TGTGCCAGCAGTAGGCAGGATTATGGCTACACCTTC.

The chain is built from TRBV11-2 and TRBJ2-7; TRBD1 matches 7 bases. Unmatched junction bases numbered 12, after V lost 5 bases and J lost 8 bases. Germline-derived CDR1 and CDR2 are SGHAT and FQNNGV. This CDR3 spans 14 amino acids. The CDR3 protein is CASSKGQTMNQQYF. CDR3 in DNA: TGTGCCAGCAGCAAGGGACAGACTATGAATCAGCAGTACTTC.

The chain couples TRBV30 to TRBJ1-5, with 9 bases identical to TRBD1. The V gene end was trimmed by 1 base and the J gene end by 10 bases; junction bases not matched to a gene: 8. Germline CDR1 GTSNPN, CDR2 SVGIG (reference sequence). The CDR3 has 14 amino acids. The CDR3 DNA is TGTGCCTGGAGTGACCGGACAGGGGAGGTTCCCCAGCATTTT. Amino acids: CAWSDRTGEVPQHF.